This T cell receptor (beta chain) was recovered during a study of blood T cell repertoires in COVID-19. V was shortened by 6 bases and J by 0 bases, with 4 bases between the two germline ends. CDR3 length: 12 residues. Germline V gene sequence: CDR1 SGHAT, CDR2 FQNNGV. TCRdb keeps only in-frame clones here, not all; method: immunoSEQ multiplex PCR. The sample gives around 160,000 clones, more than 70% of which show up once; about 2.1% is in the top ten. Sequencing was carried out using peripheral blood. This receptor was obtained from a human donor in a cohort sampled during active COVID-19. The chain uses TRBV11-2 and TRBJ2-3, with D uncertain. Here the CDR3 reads CASRSSTDTQYF. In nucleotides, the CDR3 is TGTGCCAGCAGGTCTAGCACAGATACGCAGTATTTT.